Included here is one T cell receptor beta chain sequence, with context. The trim removed 3 bases at V and 0 bases at J, leaving 2 bases unmatched. Germline-derived CDR1 and CDR2 are KGHSH and LQKENI. The CDR3 runs 15 residues. The study drew participants aged roughly 18 to 95 years from 20 to 30 US areas. This entry comes from a study of blood T cell repertoires in COVID-19. The protocol was immunoSEQ multiplex PCR, while the TCRdb copy is restricted to in-frame clones and leaves out a portion. The table lists 250,000 to 300,000 clones, roughly 84% of them singletons. Sample: PBMCs or T cells enriched from blood (not recorded which). The source is a woman aged 45-59 years who had been exposed to COVID-19. The V gene is TRBV18, the J gene TRBJ2-3; 8 nucleotides agree with TRBD1. The CDR3 spells CASSPWTGSTDTQYF. Written as DNA, the CDR3 is TGTGCCAGCTCACCTTGGACAGGGAGCACAGATACGCAGTATTTT.